These T cell receptor beta chains were read from a single sample in a study of blood T cell repertoires in COVID-19. Profiling relied on immunoSEQ multiplex PCR, and the TCRdb table lists in-frame clones only, not all of them. The table has approximately 200,000 clones, about 88% seen once. Sample: peripheral blood. These receptors were taken from a man aged 65-85 years with acute or convalescent COVID-19. Both conserved end residues are part of each CDR3. A D gene is named only where the DNA matches it firmly. Expanded clones are given a class, and other clones once, few, many or no size at all.

clone_size	v_call	j_call	d_call	cdr3_nt	cdr3_aa
-	TRBV29-1	TRBJ1-4	-	TGCAGCGTTCTTCCGGGACACACTAATGAAAAACTGTTTTTT	CSVLPGHTNEKLFF
-	TRBV9	TRBJ2-6	TRBD2	TGTGCCAGCAGCGTATTCACTAGCGGCTCTGGGGCCAACGTCCTGACTTTC	CASSVFTSGSGANVLTF
-	TRBV2	TRBJ1-5	-	TGTGCCAGCAGTGGGGGGCGTGATCAGCCCCAGCATTTT	CASSGGRDQPQHF
-	TRBV19	TRBJ1-3	-	TGTGCCAGCACGAGAGACAGCAGGCTCCGAAACACCATATATTTT	CASTRDSRLRNTIYF
-	TRBV4-2	TRBJ1-1	TRBD1	TGTGCCAGCAGCCAAGTAACAGGGGACACTGAAGCTTTCTTT	CASSQVTGDTEAFF
-	TRBV19	TRBJ1-2	TRBD1	TGTGCCAGTAGTTCAGGGGGATATGGCTACACCTTC	CASSSGGYGYTF
-	TRBV6-1	TRBJ1-5	TRBD1	TGTGCCAGCAGTGAAGGGACAGGGATTGGTCAGCCCCAGCATTTT	CASSEGTGIGQPQHF
-	TRBV6-4	TRBJ2-1	-	TGTGCCAGCAGTGACACTGGGACACCTCGGGTGAGAGCCTACAATGAGCAGTTCTTC	CASSDTGTPRVRAYNEQFF
-	TRBV11-2	TRBJ2-6	-	TGTGCCAGCAGCTTGTTAGCGGCAAACTCTGGGGCCAACGTCCTGACTTTC	CASSLLAANSGANVLTF
-	TRBV28	TRBJ2-5	TRBD1	TGTGCCAGCAGCATCTCGACAGGGCGGAGTGGTGACGAGACCCAGTACTTC	CASSISTGRSGDETQYF
-	TRBV6-2/TRBV6-3	TRBJ1-2	TRBD1	TGTGCCAGCAGACCTACGACAGGGTCTTTCAACTATGGCTACACCTTC	CASRPTTGSFNYGYTF
-	TRBV4-1	TRBJ2-2	-	TGCGCCAGCAGCCATACGAACACCGGGGAGCTGTTTTTT	CASSHTNTGELFF
-	TRBV6-5	TRBJ1-2	TRBD1	TGTGCCAGCATCGACAGGGCCTATGGCTACACCTTC	CASIDRAYGYTF
-	TRBV6-2/TRBV6-3	TRBJ1-5	-	TGTGCCAGCAGTTCGGGGGGTGTTCAGCCCCAGCATTTT	CASSSGGVQPQHF
once	TRBV18	TRBJ1-6	-	TGTGCCAGCTCACCGACAGCCTATAATTCACCCCTCCACTTT	CASSPTAYNSPLHF
-	TRBV6-2/TRBV6-3	TRBJ1-1	TRBD1	TGTGCCAGCAGTTTTGACAGGGGCACTGAAGCTTTCTTT	CASSFDRGTEAFF
-	TRBV4-1	TRBJ2-3	-	TGCGCCAGCAGCCAAGGGGCAGGGTTCGCAGATACGCAGTATTTT	CASSQGAGFADTQYF
-	TRBV28	TRBJ2-3	TRBD2	TGTGCCAGCAGTTTGGGGCTAGCGGGAGTGGCGGATACGCAGTATTTT	CASSLGLAGVADTQYF
-	TRBV6-5	TRBJ2-5	-	TGTGCCAGCACCCGTGAGGGGGTCGTGGGGACCCAGTACTTC	CASTREGVVGTQYF
-	TRBV11-3	TRBJ2-3	TRBD2	TGTGCCAGCAGCCCGGGGACTAGCGGATCAAGAGATACGCAGTATTTT	CASSPGTSGSRDTQYF
-	TRBV5-4	TRBJ1-1	-	TGTGCCAGCAGCTTTACGGGGTTGCCTGAAGCTTTCTTT	CASSFTGLPEAFF
-	TRBV3-1/TRBV3-2	TRBJ1-2	-	TGTGCCAGCAGTGCCCCGGGGCAGGGGTATGGCTACACCTTC	CASSAPGQGYGYTF
-	TRBV2	TRBJ1-1	TRBD1	TGTGCCAGCAGTGACCAGGGGGCGAACACTGAAGCTTTCTTT	CASSDQGANTEAFF
-	TRBV7-3	TRBJ2-1	-	TGTGCCAGCAGCTTAGGTGAAATCAGAAACAATGAGCAGTTCTTC	CASSLGEIRNNEQFF
-	TRBV7-9	TRBJ1-1	TRBD1	TGTGCCAGCAGCTTGGGACAGGTGGCTGAAGCTTTCTTT	CASSLGQVAEAFF
-	TRBV19	TRBJ1-2	TRBD1	TGTGCCAGTAGTTTCGGGGACAGTCGAAACTATGGCTACACCTTC	CASSFGDSRNYGYTF
-	TRBV5-1	TRBJ2-1	-	TGCGCCAGCAGCTTGGCGGGGATCAGGAATGAGCAGTTCTTC	CASSLAGIRNEQFF
once	TRBV19	TRBJ2-1	TRBD2	TGTGCCAGTAGTGGGACTCTAGCGGGATACAATGAGCAGTTCTTC	CASSGTLAGYNEQFF
-	TRBV4-1	TRBJ2-1	-	TGCGCCAGCAGCCAAGACCTCCTGACAACCCCCTATGCGAATGAGCAGTTCTTC	CASSQDLLTTPYANEQFF
-	TRBV24-1	TRBJ2-1	TRBD1	TGTGCCACCAGTGTCGAGGGGGCCCCAAGGAGTGAGCAGTTCTTC	CATSVEGAPRSEQFF
-	TRBV27	TRBJ2-5	TRBD1	TGTGCCAGCAGGTTGGGACAGGGGGCAAGGGACCAGTACTTC	CASRLGQGARDQYF
-	TRBV7-2	TRBJ2-2	-	TGTGCCAGCAGCTTAGGTTCATCAGGGGAGCTGTTTTTT	CASSLGSSGELFF
-	TRBV13	TRBJ2-1	-	TGTGCCAGCAGCTCCATTAGAGACTACTTCAATGAGCAGTTCTTC	CASSSIRDYFNEQFF
-	TRBV25-1	TRBJ2-2	-	TGTGCCAGCACCCTTACCGGGGAGCTGTTTTTT	CASTLTGELFF
-	TRBV11-2	TRBJ1-1	-	TGTGCCAGCAGCGAGGAAATGAACACTGAAGCTTTCTTT	CASSEEMNTEAFF
-	TRBV6-5	TRBJ2-5	-	TGTGCCAGCAGTCCACAGGGTGGGGAGACCCAGTACTTC	CASSPQGGETQYF
-	TRBV7-9	TRBJ2-3	-	TGTGCTACCCTGGAGTCCAACACAGATACGCAGTATTTT	CATLESNTDTQYF
-	TRBV2	TRBJ1-6	-	TGTGCCAGCAGTGAACGGGACAAGAATTCACCCCTCCACTTT	CASSERDKNSPLHF
-	TRBV27	TRBJ2-6	TRBD1	TGTGCCAGCAGTTTCCGGGACAGGGTTTCTGGGGCCAACGTCCTGACTTTC	CASSFRDRVSGANVLTF
few	TRBV4-1	TRBJ1-2	-	TGCGCCAGCAGCCAAGTCGAGGGTATGAGCGGCTACACCTTC	CASSQVEGMSGYTF
-	TRBV18	TRBJ1-4	TRBD1	TGTGCCAGCTCATTGGGACAGGGGATGGTAAAACTGTTTTTT	CASSLGQGMVKLFF
-	TRBV5-5	TRBJ1-2	-	TGTGCCAGCAAGCAGGGCGATAACTATGGCTACACCTTC	CASKQGDNYGYTF
-	TRBV7-6	TRBJ1-2	-	TGTGCCAGCAGCTCTAGCCAAGAGACACCCTACACCTTC	CASSSSQETPYTF
many	TRBV9	TRBJ2-5	TRBD2	TGTGCCAGCAGCGATGGAACTAGCGGGGAACACCAAGAGACCCAGTACTTC	CASSDGTSGEHQETQYF
-	TRBV4-3	TRBJ1-4	TRBD1	TGCGCCAGCAGCCAAGGGCGGCAGGGGGCCAGACTTGACAATGAAAAACTGTTTTTT	CASSQGRQGARLDNEKLFF
-	TRBV29-1	TRBJ1-2	TRBD1	TGCAGCGTTGTATCAGGGACAGGGGGCTATGGCTACACCTTC	CSVVSGTGGYGYTF
-	TRBV28	TRBJ2-2	-	TGTGCCAGCAGTTTCCCAGAGCGTACGGTTAACACCGGGGAGCTGTTTTTT	CASSFPERTVNTGELFF
-	TRBV6-5	TRBJ2-3	TRBD1	TGTGCCAGCAGTTACTCGGGACAGGGGACTGGAGATACGCAGTATTTT	CASSYSGQGTGDTQYF
-	TRBV28	TRBJ2-7	TRBD1	TGTGCCAGCAGTTTATCCTGGGGGGACAGGGGGCGGAACGAGCAGTACTTC	CASSLSWGDRGRNEQYF
-	TRBV5-4	TRBJ2-1	TRBD2	TGTGCCAGCAGCTACCTAGCGGGGAGCTCCTACAATGAGCAGTTCTTC	CASSYLAGSSYNEQFF
-	TRBV29-1	TRBJ2-7	TRBD2	TGCAGCGTTGGAGGGGGTAGCGGGAGCCGAAGCGAGCAGTACTTC	CSVGGGSGSRSEQYF
once	TRBV28	TRBJ2-7	-	TGTGCCAGCAGTTTCCCACTATCCTACGAGCAGTACTTC	CASSFPLSYEQYF
few	TRBV3-1/TRBV3-2	TRBJ1-6	-	TGTGCCAGCAGCCAAGGACAGAATAATTCACCCCTCCACTTT	CASSQGQNNSPLHF
once	TRBV7-2	TRBJ2-4	-	TGTGCCAGCAGCCAAGGAGAACTAGGAAGGCAGTACTTC	CASSQGELGRQYF
-	TRBV19	TRBJ1-2	TRBD1	TGTGCCAGTAGCCTACAGGGGAGCAATGGCTACACCTTC	CASSLQGSNGYTF